The entry below describes one T cell receptor (beta chain). Its antigen is currently not known. Base qualities are not recorded, but no much larger clone differs from it by a single base. The data originate from a study of CD8 T cells in Susac syndrome (dated by TCRdb to between 2017 and 2020). Some background on the complete study: Whether CD8+ T cell activation and differentiation in Susac syndrome was antigen driven was tested using repertoire sequencing. Clonality of the CD8+ T cell repertoire was compared between roughly 13 healthy donors, about 14 Susac syndrome patients and under 19 multiple sclerosis patients.

Peripheral blood CD8+ and CD4+ T cells from healthy donors, Susac syndrome patients and multiple sclerosis patients were profiled by high-throughput TCR beta sequencing. Treatment-naive patients with stable or active relapsing-remitting disease fulfilling revised McDonald criteria were used as multiple sclerosis controls. Bulk CD8+ and CD4+ T cells were purified by magnetic negative isolation, whereas CD8+ TEMRA cells were enriched by FACS. Blood was collected in EDTA tubes and processed within 24 hours, with PBMCs isolated through density gradient centrifugation. PBMCs intended for TCR sequencing were cryopreserved in liquid nitrogen and thawed later in a water bath at 37 degrees C. The sorted or isolated CD4+, CD8+ and CD8+ TEMRA cells reached a purity of at least 90%. Study-wide conclusions, independent of this receptor: The TCR sequencing and HLA analysis was acknowledged to have included a relatively small number of individuals.

The CDR3 runs 13 residues from the cysteine to the phenylalanine. The DNA shown is the 39-base CDR3, in frame from base 1. The V end loses 0 bases and the J end loses 4 bases, and a stretch of 6 bases separates them. The germline V gene (reference sequence) sets CDR1 to MNHEY and CDR2 to SMNVEV. RNA was extracted using the RNeasy kit, and about 0.5 to 1 ug of the RNA was reverse transcribed with random hexamers. TCR beta CDR3 regions were amplified with the immunoSEQ multiplex PCR assay covering 54 Vbeta and 13 Jbeta segments. Bias from PCR amplification was corrected by using a synthetic template baseline for primer optimization and for computational correction. As for the authors' bioinformatics: Only productive sequences were kept, with reads annotated to V, D and J genes according to IMGT and analyzed in immunoSEQ Analyzer. Clonality was calculated as one minus the Shannon entropy normalized by log2 of the number of productive unique sequences. Public and private clones were assessed among the 100 most prevalent clones of each patient and control. Clones were defined as Susac-specific when absent from the healthy and MS cohorts, from 1052 published viral clones and from other ImmuneACCESS disease sequences. TCRdb took the public reads, trimmed them with fastp at Q25, ran MiXCR for clone calling and kept in-frame beta chains. Every CDR3 protein is listed once, alongside the most common genes and DNA of its rows. The V and J calls were determined by TCRdb, not by the authors. Within this sample are roughly 150,000 distinct CDR3 sequences, with 95% to 96% of them counted one time only. Clones ranked in the top ten supply 0.15% of the sample.

Sample: CD8+ T cells from PBMCs. The sequence links TRBV27 to TRBJ1-2, with the D gene too uncertain to name. This sequence was found in a human donor with multiple sclerosis. At the DNA level, the sequence is TGTGCCAGCAGTTTATCCGGCGGCTATGGCTACACCTTC. Translated, this is CASSLSGGYGYTF.